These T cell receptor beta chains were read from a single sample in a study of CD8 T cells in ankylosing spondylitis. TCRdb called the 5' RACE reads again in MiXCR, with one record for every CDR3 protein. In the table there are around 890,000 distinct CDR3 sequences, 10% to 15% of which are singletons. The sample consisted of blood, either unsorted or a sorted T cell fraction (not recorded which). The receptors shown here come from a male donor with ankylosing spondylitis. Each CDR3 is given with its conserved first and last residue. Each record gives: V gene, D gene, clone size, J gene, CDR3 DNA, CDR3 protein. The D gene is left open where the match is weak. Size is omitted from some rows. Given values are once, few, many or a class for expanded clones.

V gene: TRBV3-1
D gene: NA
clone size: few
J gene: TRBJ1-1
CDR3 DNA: TGTGCCAGCAGGCTAGAGGGCACTGAAGCTTTCTTT
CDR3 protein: CASRLEGTEAFF

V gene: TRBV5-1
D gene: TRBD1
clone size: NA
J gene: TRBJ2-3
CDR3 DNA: TGCGCCAGCAGCTTGCCAGGGGGCGTCGCAGATACGCAGTATTTT
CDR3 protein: CASSLPGGVADTQYF

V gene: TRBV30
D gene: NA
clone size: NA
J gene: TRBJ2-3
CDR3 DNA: TGTGCCTGGAGTCGCGGGGATTCGGATACGCAGTATTTT
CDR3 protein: CAWSRGDSDTQYF

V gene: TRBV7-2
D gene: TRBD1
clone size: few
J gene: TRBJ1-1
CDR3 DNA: TGTGCCAGCAGCTTAGCGCATATATCTTGGGACAGGGGTGGCGGGAACACTGAAGCTTTCTTT
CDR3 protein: CASSLAHISWDRGGGNTEAFF

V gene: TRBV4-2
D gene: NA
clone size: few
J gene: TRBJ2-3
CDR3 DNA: TGTGCCAGCAGCCGGGGCGGGTCGAGCACAGATACGCAGTATTTT
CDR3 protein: CASSRGGSSTDTQYF

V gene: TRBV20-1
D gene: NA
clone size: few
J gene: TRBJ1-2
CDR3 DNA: TGCAGTGCTAGAGTGTTGCAGTCCGGGCCGAAGGGGATGAATGGCTACACCTTC
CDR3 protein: CSARVLQSGPKGMNGYTF

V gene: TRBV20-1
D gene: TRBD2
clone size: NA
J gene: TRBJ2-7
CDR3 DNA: TGCAGTGCTAGAGATGGTGGGGGTAGCGGGAGGCAGTACTTC
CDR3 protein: CSARDGGGSGRQYF

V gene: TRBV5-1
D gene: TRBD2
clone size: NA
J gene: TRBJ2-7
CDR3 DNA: TGCGCCAGCAGCTTCGCTAGCGGGGTGTACTACGAGCAGTACTTC
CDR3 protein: CASSFASGVYYEQYF

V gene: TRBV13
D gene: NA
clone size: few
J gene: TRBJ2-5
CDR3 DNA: TGTGCCAGCAGCGCTCCCGGACAGCAAGAGACCCAGTACTTC
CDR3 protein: CASSAPGQQETQYF

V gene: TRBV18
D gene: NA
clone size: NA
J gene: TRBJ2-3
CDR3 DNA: TGTGCCACCTCTGCGCAGGGATCTAGCACAGATACGCAGTATTTT
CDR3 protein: CATSAQGSSTDTQYF

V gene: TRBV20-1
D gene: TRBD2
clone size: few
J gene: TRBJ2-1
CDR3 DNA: TGCAGTGCTAGAGGGACTAGCCCTTACAATGAGCAGTTCTTC
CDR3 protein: CSARGTSPYNEQFF

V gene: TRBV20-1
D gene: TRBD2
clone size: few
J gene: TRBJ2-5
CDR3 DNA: TGCAGTGCTAGTAAAGCGGGAGGGGAAGAGACCCAGTACTTC
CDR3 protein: CSASKAGGEETQYF

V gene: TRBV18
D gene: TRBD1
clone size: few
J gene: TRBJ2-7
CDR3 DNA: TGTGCCAGCTCACCTAGTAGGACAGGGGGCTTGCTTTCTCCCGAGCAGTACTTC
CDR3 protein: CASSPSRTGGLLSPEQYF

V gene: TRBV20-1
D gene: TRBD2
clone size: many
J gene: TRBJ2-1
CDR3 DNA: TGCAGTGCTAGATCGAGGACTAGCCGATCCTACAATGAGCAGTTCTTC
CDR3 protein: CSARSRTSRSYNEQFF

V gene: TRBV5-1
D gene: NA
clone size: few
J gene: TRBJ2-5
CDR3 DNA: TGCGCCAGCAGCTTGTTCAGCGAAGAGACCCAGTACTTC
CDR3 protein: CASSLFSEETQYF

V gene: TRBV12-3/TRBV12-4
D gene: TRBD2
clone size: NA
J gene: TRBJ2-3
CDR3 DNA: TGTGCCAGCAGTTTACGGCTAGCGGGGCTCACAGATACGCAGTATTTT
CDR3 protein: CASSLRLAGLTDTQYF

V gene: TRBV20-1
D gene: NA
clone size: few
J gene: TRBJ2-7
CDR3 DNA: TGCAGTGTAGATCAGCGGTTCTCCGGCGAGCAGTACTTC
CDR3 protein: CSVDQRFSGEQYF

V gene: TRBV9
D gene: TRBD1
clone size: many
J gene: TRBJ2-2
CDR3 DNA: TGTGCCAGCAGCGTAGAGGCTAGGACAGGCACCGGGGAGCTGTTTTTT
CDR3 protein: CASSVEARTGTGELFF

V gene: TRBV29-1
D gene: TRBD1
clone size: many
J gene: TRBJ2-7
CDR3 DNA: TGCAGCGCCGAAGGTGGGACAGGGGGCGACGAGCAGTACTTC
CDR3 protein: CSAEGGTGGDEQYF

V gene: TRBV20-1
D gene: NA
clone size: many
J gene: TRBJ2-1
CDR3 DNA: TGCAGTGCTGTGGTGGCGGGCCTCGTCAATGAGCAGTTCTTC
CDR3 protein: CSAVVAGLVNEQFF

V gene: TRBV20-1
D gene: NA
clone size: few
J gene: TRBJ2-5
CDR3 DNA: TGCAGTGCTAGATATAGCCGGCAAGAGACCCAGTACTTC
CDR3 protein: CSARYSRQETQYF

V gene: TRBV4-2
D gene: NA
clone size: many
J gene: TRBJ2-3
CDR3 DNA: TGTGCCAGCAGCGACAGTAGCACAGATACGCAGTATTTT
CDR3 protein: CASSDSSTDTQYF

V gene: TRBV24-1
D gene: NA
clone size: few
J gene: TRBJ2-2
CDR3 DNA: TGTGCCACCAGCGGGGAGCCAACCGGGGAGCTGTTTTTT
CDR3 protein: CATSGEPTGELFF

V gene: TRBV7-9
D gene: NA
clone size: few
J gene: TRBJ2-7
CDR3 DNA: TGTGCCAGCAGCTTATTTGGGGATACCACCTACGAGCAGTACTTC
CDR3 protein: CASSLFGDTTYEQYF

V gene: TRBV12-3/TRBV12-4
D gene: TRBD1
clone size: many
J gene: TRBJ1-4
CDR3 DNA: TGTGCCAGCAGTTCAGGGGGCCTTTGGGATGAAAAACTGTTTTTT
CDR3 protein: CASSSGGLWDEKLFF

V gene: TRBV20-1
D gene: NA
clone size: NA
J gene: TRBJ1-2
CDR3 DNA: TGCAGTGCTAGCCGGGACGGCCCCGATGGCTACACCTTC
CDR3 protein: CSASRDGPDGYTF

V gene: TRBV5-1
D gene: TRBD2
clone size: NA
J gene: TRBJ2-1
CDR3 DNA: TGCGCCAGCAGCTTGAGGGCGGGAGGGTCCTTCAATGAGCAGTTCTTC
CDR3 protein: CASSLRAGGSFNEQFF

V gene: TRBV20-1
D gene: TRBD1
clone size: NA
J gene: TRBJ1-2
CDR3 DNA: TGCAGTGCTAGAGATAGGACAGGGACATCCTATGGCTACACCTTC
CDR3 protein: CSARDRTGTSYGYTF

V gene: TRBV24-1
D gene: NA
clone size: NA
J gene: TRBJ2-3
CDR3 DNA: TGTGCCACCAGTGCCCTTGATACGCAGTATTTT
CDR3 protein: CATSALDTQYF

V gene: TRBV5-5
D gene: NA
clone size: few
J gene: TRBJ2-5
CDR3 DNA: TGTGCCAGCAGCTTGGACCTGAGGGGGCAAGAGACCCAGTACTTC
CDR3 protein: CASSLDLRGQETQYF

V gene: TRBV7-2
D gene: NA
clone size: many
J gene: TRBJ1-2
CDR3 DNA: TGTGCCAGCAGCCCAACGGGATCCAACTATGGCTACACCTTC
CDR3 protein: CASSPTGSNYGYTF

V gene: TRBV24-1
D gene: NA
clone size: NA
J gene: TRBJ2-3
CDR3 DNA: TGTGCCACCAGTGATGATACGGGCCGGGAAGATACGCAGTATTTT
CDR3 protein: CATSDDTGREDTQYF

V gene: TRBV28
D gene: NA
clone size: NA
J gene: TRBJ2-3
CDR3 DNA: TGTGCCAGCAGTTTACCCCAGGGTAGCACAGATACGCAGTATTTT
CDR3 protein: CASSLPQGSTDTQYF

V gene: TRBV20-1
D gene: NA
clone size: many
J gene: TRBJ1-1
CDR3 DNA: TGCAGTGCTGGGCGGATGCTGAGTGAAGCTTTCTTT
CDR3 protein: CSAGRMLSEAFF

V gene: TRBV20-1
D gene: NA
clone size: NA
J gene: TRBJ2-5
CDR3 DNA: TGCAGTGCTAGAGATTTAGTAACAGGGAAAGAGACCCAGTACTTC
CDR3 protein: CSARDLVTGKETQYF

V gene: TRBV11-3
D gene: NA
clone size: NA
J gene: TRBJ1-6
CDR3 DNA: TGTGCCAGCAGCCCGGACAGCGTGCCAGGTTCACCCCTCCACTTT
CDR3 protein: CASSPDSVPGSPLHF

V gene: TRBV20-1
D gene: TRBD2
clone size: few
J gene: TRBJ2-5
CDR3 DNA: TGCAGTGCTGTACCGGGACTATCGGAAGAGACCCAGTACTTC
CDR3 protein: CSAVPGLSEETQYF

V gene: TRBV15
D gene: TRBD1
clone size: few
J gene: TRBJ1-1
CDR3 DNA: TGTGCCACCAGCAGAGATTTCCGGACAGGGCCTTGGGGCACTGAAGCTTTCTTT
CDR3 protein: CATSRDFRTGPWGTEAFF

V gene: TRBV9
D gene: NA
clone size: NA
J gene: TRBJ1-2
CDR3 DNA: TGTGCCAGCAGCGTTTTACGGGGGTCTGGCTACACCTTC
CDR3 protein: CASSVLRGSGYTF

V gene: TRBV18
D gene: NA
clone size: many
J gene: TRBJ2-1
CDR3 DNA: TGTGCCAGCTCACCACCCCCGGGGGACAATGAGCAGTTCTTC
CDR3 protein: CASSPPPGDNEQFF

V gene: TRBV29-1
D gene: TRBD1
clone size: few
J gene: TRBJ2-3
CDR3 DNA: TGCAGCGTTGCTAAGGGACAGGGGATGACAGATACGCAGTATTTT
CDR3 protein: CSVAKGQGMTDTQYF

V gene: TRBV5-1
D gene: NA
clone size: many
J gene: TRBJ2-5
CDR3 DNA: TGCGCCAGCAGCTTTGACCAAGAGACCCAGTACTTC
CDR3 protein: CASSFDQETQYF

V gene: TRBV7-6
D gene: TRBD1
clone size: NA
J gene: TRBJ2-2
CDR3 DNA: TGTGCCAGCAGCCTAACCAGGACAGGTCGGTCCGGGGAGCTGTTTTTT
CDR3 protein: CASSLTRTGRSGELFF

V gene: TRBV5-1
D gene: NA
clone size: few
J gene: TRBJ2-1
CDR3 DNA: TGCGCCAGCAGCTTGCTGGATCCTGGGCGCAATGAGCAGTTCTTC
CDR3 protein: CASSLLDPGRNEQFF

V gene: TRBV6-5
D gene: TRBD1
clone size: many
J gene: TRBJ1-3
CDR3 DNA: TGTGCCAGCAGTTACTGGACAGGGGTTGGAAACACCATATATTTT
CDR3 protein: CASSYWTGVGNTIYF

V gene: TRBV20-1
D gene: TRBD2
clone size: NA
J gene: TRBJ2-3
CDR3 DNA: TGCAGTGCTAGAAAGAGCGGGGTAGCGGATACGCAGTATTTT
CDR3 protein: CSARKSGVADTQYF

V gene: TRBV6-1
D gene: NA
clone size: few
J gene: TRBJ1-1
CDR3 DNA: TGTGCCAGCGCGAAGTGGTGGCAGAACACTGAAGCTTTCTTT
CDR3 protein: CASAKWWQNTEAFF

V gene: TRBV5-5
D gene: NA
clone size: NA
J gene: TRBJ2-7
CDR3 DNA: TGTGCCAGCAGCGCCCCCCCGGGGCTCTACGAGCAGTACTTC
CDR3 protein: CASSAPPGLYEQYF

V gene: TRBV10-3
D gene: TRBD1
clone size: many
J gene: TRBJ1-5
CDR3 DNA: TGTGCCATCAGTGCCGACAGGGTAAATCAGCCCCAGCATTTT
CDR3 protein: CAISADRVNQPQHF